The next 6 T cell receptor beta chains were all read from a single sample in a study of cytomegalovirus exposure and HLA in healthy donors. PCR employed 60 Vbeta and 13 Jbeta primers. Clones were sequenced by immunoSEQ multiplex PCR, and TCRdb holds only the in-frame ones, with some missing. The sample has approximately 240,000 clones; around four fifths are singletons. The sample was PBMCs. Every receptor here comes from a woman aged 55-69 years in good health and CMV-seropositive.

This chain joins TRBV7-2 and TRBJ1-4, with D perhaps TRBD1 (6 bases). Trimming took off 3 bases at V and 10 bases at J, with 15 bases between the two ends. From germline, CDR1 is SGHTA and CDR2 FQGNSA. The CDR3 is 14 residues long. The chain's CDR3 is CASSLSLQGGKLFF. The CDR3 DNA reads TGTGCCAGCAGCTTGAGCTTACAGGGTGGAAAACTGTTTTTT.

The gene calls are TRBV7-2 and TRBJ2-7; TRBD2 is a possible D gene (6 bases). Trimming pared 4 bases from V and 4 bases from J, leaving 14 bases between. Germline V gives CDR1 SGHTA, CDR2 FQGNSA. The CDR3 is made up of 14 amino acids. For the CDR3, the DNA is TGTGCCAGCAGCTGGTTATCGGGGGTTTACGAGCAGTACTTC. Protein: CASSWLSGVYEQYF.

This rearrangement joins TRBV5-1 to TRBJ1-2; 10 bases map to TRBD1. The CDR3 is 15 residues long. Unmatched junction bases numbered 9, after V lost 4 bases and J lost 6 bases. Germline-derived CDR1 and CDR2 are SGHRS and YFSETQ. The CDR3 DNA reads as TGCGCCAGCAGCCCGACAGGGGGCTTGCAAAATGGCTACACCTTC. Its translation: CASSPTGGLQNGYTF.

The genes are TRBV2 and TRBJ2-2; 10 nucleotides align to TRBD2. V shed 4 bases, J shed 0 bases, and the junction held 5 bases outside the gene matches. Germline V gene sequence: CDR1 SNHLY, CDR2 FYNNEI. This CDR3 is 17 amino acids long. This CDR3 reads CASSVGAGGPNTGELFF. The CDR3 DNA sequence: TGTGCCAGCAGTGTCGGAGCGGGGGGGCCGAACACCGGGGAGCTGTTTTTT.

J is TRBJ1-5 and V is TRBV5-4; maybe TRBD1 (6 bases). Germline values: CDR1 SGHNT, CDR2 YYREEE (reference sequence). This CDR3 has 14 residues. V was shortened by 0 bases and J by 3 bases, with 7 bases between the two germline ends. The CDR3 region is CASSLDRVNQPQHF. In DNA, the CDR3 is TGTGCCAGCAGCTTGGACAGGGTCAATCAGCCCCAGCATTTT.

This clone showed up just once. This chain links TRBV30 with TRBJ1-2, with 7 bases that match TRBD1. CDR1 is GTSNPN and CDR2 is SVGIG in the germline V gene (reference sequence). V lost 3 bases to trimming and J lost 7 bases; unmatched junction nucleotides: 11. This CDR3 has 14 residues. The CDR3 DNA reads TGTGCCTGGAGCGCCGGGACAGCTGGTATTGGCTACACCTTC. Its protein product is CAWSAGTAGIGYTF.